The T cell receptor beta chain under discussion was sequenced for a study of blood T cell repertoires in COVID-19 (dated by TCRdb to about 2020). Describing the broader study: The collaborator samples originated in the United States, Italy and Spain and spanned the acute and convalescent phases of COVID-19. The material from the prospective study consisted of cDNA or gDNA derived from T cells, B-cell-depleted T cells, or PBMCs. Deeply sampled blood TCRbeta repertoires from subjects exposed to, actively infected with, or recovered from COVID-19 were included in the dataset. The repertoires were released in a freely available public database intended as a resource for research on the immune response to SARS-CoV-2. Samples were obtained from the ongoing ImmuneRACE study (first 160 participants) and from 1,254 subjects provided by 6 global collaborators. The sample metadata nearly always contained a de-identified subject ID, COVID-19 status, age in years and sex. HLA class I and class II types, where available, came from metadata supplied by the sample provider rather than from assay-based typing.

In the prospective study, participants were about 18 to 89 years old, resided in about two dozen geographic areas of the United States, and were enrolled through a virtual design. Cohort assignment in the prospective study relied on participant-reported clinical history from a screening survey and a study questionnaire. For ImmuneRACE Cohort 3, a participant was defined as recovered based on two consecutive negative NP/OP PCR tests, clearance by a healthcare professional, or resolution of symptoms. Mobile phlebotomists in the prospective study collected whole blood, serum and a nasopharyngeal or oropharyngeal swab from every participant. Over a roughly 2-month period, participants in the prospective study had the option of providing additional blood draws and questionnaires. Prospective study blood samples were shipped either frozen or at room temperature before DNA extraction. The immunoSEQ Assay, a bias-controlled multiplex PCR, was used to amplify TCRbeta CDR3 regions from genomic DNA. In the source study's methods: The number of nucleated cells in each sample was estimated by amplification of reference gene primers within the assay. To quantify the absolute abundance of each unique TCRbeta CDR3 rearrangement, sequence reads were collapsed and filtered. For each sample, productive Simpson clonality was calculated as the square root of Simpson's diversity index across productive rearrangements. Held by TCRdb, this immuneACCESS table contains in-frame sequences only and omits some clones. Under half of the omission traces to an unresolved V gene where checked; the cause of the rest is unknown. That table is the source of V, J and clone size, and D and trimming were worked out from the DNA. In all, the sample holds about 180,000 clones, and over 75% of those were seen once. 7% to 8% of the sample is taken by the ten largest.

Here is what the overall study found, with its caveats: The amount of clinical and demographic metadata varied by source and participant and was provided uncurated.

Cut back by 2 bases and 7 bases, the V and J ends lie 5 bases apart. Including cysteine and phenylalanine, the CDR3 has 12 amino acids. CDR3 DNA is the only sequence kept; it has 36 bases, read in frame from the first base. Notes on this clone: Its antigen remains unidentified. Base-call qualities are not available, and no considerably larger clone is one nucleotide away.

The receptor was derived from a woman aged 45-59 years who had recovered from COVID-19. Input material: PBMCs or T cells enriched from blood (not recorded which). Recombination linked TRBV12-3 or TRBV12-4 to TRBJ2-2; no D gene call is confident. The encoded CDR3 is CASSLRDGELFF. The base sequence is TGTGCCAGCAGTTTACGAGACGGGGAGCTGTTTTTT.